The text below deals with one TCR beta chain. The source of the sample is a study of OX40 agonist ivuxolimab in advanced cancers. CDR3 size: 17 residues. Deletions cut 7 bases from V and 0 bases from J, with 21 bases between. In germline, CDR1 is MGHDK, CDR2 SYGVNS. This table comes from immunoSEQ multiplex PCR, and its TCRdb copy is limited to in-frame clones, with some not included. This sample yields about 70,000 clones, of which 85% to 90% are seen a single time; around 0.86% belongs to the top ten. The TCR comes from an adult with an advanced solid tumor such as melanoma, head and neck, liver or kidney cancer. This rearrangement joins TRBV25-1 to TRBJ1-1, with D unclear. The specimen comprised CD4+ or CD8+ T cells sorted from blood, sampled in a trial of the OX40 agonist ivuxolimab. CDR3 in amino acids: CASTTNVGGRLNTEAFF. The CDR3 coding sequence is TGTGCCAGCACTACGAATGTAGGCGGCCGCTTGAACACTGAAGCTTTCTTT.